The rows below give T cell receptor beta chains drawn from one sample of a study of blood T cell repertoires in COVID-19. Some clones are missing from TCRdb's copy, which holds only in-frame ones; the method was immunoSEQ multiplex PCR. The data hold fewer than 700,000 clones, with about 88% observed a single time. Sequences were obtained from peripheral blood. The receptors derive from a woman aged 50 to 65 with COVID-19, enrolled during active disease. CDR3s include the opening cysteine and the closing phenylalanine or tryptophan. The order of the fields is D gene, J gene, clone size, V gene, CDR3 DNA, CDR3 protein. D genes are given only for firm matches. Some rows have no size entry. The others give once, few or many, or a class for an expanded clone.

>-|TRBJ2-7|-|TRBV20-1
TGCAGTGCTAGAGACGGCGAGCAGTACTTC
CSARDGEQYF
>TRBD2|TRBJ2-3|few|TRBV19
TGTGCCAGTAGTAGACTAGCGGGGGTGGATACGCAGTATTTT
CASSRLAGVDTQYF
>-|TRBJ2-1|-|TRBV20-1
TGCAGTGCTGGCCAACTAGCCTTAAAGTTCTTC
CSAGQLALKFF
>-|TRBJ1-2|-|TRBV29-1
TGCAGCGTCGGACAGCCTAACTATGGCTACACCTTC
CSVGQPNYGYTF
>TRBD1|TRBJ1-1|-|TRBV12-3/TRBV12-4
TGTGCCAGCAGTTTAAAGGACAGGGGGGGAGCTTTCTTT
CASSLKDRGGAFF
>-|TRBJ1-4|-|TRBV5-6
TGTGCCAGCAGCTTGGTCTCGGGGGTATCAGGTGAAAAACTGTTTTTT
CASSLVSGVSGEKLFF
>-|TRBJ2-3|-|TRBV5-6
TGTGCCAGCGGCACGGGGAGGGATACGCAGTATTTT
CASGTGRDTQYF
>-|TRBJ2-7|-|TRBV21-1
TGTGCCACATTACTAGCGGGGGAGAGATTATCCTACGAGCAGTACTTC
CATLLAGERLSYEQYF
>TRBD1|TRBJ2-5|-|TRBV5-6
TGTGCCAGCAGTCGCGGGACAGGGGCCGCTTTATACTTC
CASSRGTGAALYF
>TRBD2|TRBJ2-2|-|TRBV14
TGTGCCAGCAGCCAAGTAGCGGGGGTTTCCACCGGGGAGCTGTTTTTT
CASSQVAGVSTGELFF
>-|TRBJ2-3|once|TRBV2
TGTGCCAGCCAGGGCGGGGTTAGCACAGATACGCAGTATTTT
CASQGGVSTDTQYF
>-|TRBJ2-4|-|TRBV12-3/TRBV12-4
TGTGCCAGCAGGTCAGGGTATGGGAACATTCAGTACTTC
CASRSGYGNIQYF
>-|TRBJ1-1|few|TRBV6-1
TGTGCCAGCAGTGAAGGGCGGATAAAGAACACTGAAGCTTTCTTT
CASSEGRIKNTEAFF
>TRBD2|TRBJ2-1|-|TRBV30
TGTGCCTGGAGAAGTCTGGGTAGCGGGGGTCTCAATGAGCAGTTCTTC
CAWRSLGSGGLNEQFF
>TRBD2|TRBJ2-1|-|TRBV4-1
TGCGCCAGCAGCGCGAAGCGGGGGGTGTACAATGAGCAGTTCTTC
CASSAKRGVYNEQFF
>TRBD1|TRBJ1-3|-|TRBV28
TGTGCCAGCAGTCTAGGGGGCGCGGAAGGTGGAAACACCATATATTTT
CASSLGGAEGGNTIYF
>-|TRBJ1-6|-|TRBV2
TGTGCCAGCAGGACCGGGAGGCACGATTCACCCCTCCACTTT
CASRTGRHDSPLHF
>-|TRBJ1-1|-|TRBV29-1
TGCAGCGTTGAAGAGGGCAGGGAAGCTTTCTTT
CSVEEGREAFF
>TRBD1|TRBJ1-2|once|TRBV5-6
TGTGCCAGCAGCCTCACAGGGGCGGACTATGGCTACACCTTC
CASSLTGADYGYTF
>TRBD1|TRBJ2-1|-|TRBV2
TGTGCCAGCAGTTCCGGGACAGCCAATGAGCAGTTCTTC
CASSSGTANEQFF
>TRBD2|TRBJ2-3|-|TRBV11-2
TGTGCCAGCAGCTTCCTAGCGGCAGATACGCAGTATTTT
CASSFLAADTQYF
>TRBD1|TRBJ1-2|-|TRBV4-1
TGCGCCAGCAGTGACAGGGCTGACTATGGCTACACCTTC
CASSDRADYGYTF
>-|TRBJ2-1|-|TRBV24-1
TGTGCCACCAGTCCTTTATGGCCCCCCGGAGATGAGCAGTTCTTC
CATSPLWPPGDEQFF
>TRBD1|TRBJ1-1|once|TRBV10-1
TGCGCCAGCAGTGAGTCCGGACAGGGGATGGCTTTCTTT
CASSESGQGMAFF
>-|TRBJ1-1|-|TRBV10-2
TGCGCCAGCAGTGAATCTTACACTGAAGCTTTCTTT
CASSESYTEAFF
>-|TRBJ2-1|once|TRBV5-1
TGCGCCAGCAGCTTGGATGGCAGGGCCTACAATGAGCAGTTCTTC
CASSLDGRAYNEQFF
>-|TRBJ2-1|-|TRBV11-2
TGTGCCAGCAGCTTAGGCCTCACTCTTTACAATGAGCAGTTCTTC
CASSLGLTLYNEQFF
>-|TRBJ2-2|-|TRBV19
TGTGCCAGTAGTATTGGGGGGGCTGACACCGGGGAGCTGTTTTTT
CASSIGGADTGELFF
>-|TRBJ1-4|-|TRBV9
TGTGCCAGCAGCGTAGGAGGGTTAACTAATGAAAAACTGTTTTTT
CASSVGGLTNEKLFF
>TRBD2|TRBJ2-7|-|TRBV6-5
TGTGCCAGCAGTCCCCTTAGCGGGGGGCGCGAGCAGTACTTC
CASSPLSGGREQYF
>-|TRBJ2-7|-|TRBV9
TGTGCCAGCAGCGTAGAGGCCGGGTCCCTAGACGAGCAGTACTTC
CASSVEAGSLDEQYF
>-|TRBJ1-1|-|TRBV4-1
TGCGCCAGCAGCCCCCCTGTAGGAGCCGAAGCTTTCTTT
CASSPPVGAEAFF
>-|TRBJ1-2|-|TRBV6-6
TGTGCCAGCAGTACTACAGCCGGGAACCATCACACCTTC
CASSTTAGNHHTF
>-|TRBJ2-3|-|TRBV30
TGTGCCTGGGGGGGACTGCGCACAGATACGCAGTATTTT
CAWGGLRTDTQYF
>TRBD1|TRBJ2-2|-|TRBV29-1
TGCAGCGCTACCGGGACAGGGCAAACCGGGGAGCTGTTTTTT
CSATGTGQTGELFF
>TRBD1|TRBJ2-7|-|TRBV4-1
TGCGCCAGCAGCCAAGCCGCCGGGACAGGCTACGAGCAGTACTTC
CASSQAAGTGYEQYF
>-|TRBJ2-5|-|TRBV27
TGTGCCAGCAGTTTAGCCCGCAGCCAAGAGACCCAGTACTTC
CASSLARSQETQYF
>-|TRBJ1-2|-|TRBV12-5
TGTGCTAGTGGTTTGGTACAAGGGGGAGGCTACACCTTC
CASGLVQGGGYTF
>TRBD1|TRBJ1-6|-|TRBV12-5
TGTGCTAGTGGCAGGGGACAGGGAAGCTCACCCCTCCACTTT
CASGRGQGSSPLHF
>-|TRBJ2-3|once|TRBV19
TGTGCCAGTAGTATAGGGGCCAACGCAGATACGCAGTATTTT
CASSIGANADTQYF
>-|TRBJ1-4|-|TRBV5-1
TGCGCCAGCAGCTACGCAGAGGGTGTTAATGAAAAACTGTTTTTT
CASSYAEGVNEKLFF
>TRBD1|TRBJ2-2|-|TRBV5-1
TGCGCCAGCAGCTTGGACGGGACAGGCGTTCCCGGGGAGCTGTTTTTT
CASSLDGTGVPGELFF
>-|TRBJ2-7|-|TRBV14
TGTGCCAGCTCCCCCAGGGGTCTCTACGAGCAGTACTTC
CASSPRGLYEQYF
>TRBD1|TRBJ1-5|-|TRBV27
TGTGCCAGCAGTATATCACAGGGGGAGCAGCCCCAGCATTTT
CASSISQGEQPQHF
>-|TRBJ2-7|-|TRBV5-1
TGCGCCAGCAGCTTGGAGGCAGGGATCAGCGAGCAGTACTTC
CASSLEAGISEQYF
>-|TRBJ1-5|-|TRBV19
TGTGCCAGTAGTACCTTTCCCGGTCAGCCCCAGCATTTT
CASSTFPGQPQHF
>TRBD1|TRBJ1-6|-|TRBV5-1
TGCGCCAGCAGCTTGGATTGGACAGGGAATTCACCCCTCCACTTT
CASSLDWTGNSPLHF
>-|TRBJ2-3|-|TRBV6-6
TGTGCCAGCAGTCACGGGAGAGGTCCAACCACAGATACGCAGTATTTT
CASSHGRGPTTDTQYF